This is a list of T cell receptor beta chains from one sample in a study of T cell clusters in autoimmune cytopenias. TCRdb reanalyzed the multiplex PCR reads, giving one entry per CDR3 protein sequence and no DNA. This sample contains around 6,000 distinct CDR3 sequences. This sample also appeared in a second study, on T cell repertoires in aging, cancer and after chemotherapy.

The source material was peripheral blood. Source of these receptors: a human donor in good health. Both conserved end residues are part of each CDR3. Rows give clone size only sometimes, using once, few, many, or a class for an expanded clone.

>TRBJ2-2|TRBV27|medium-sized
CASSLKLGQVVNTGELFF
>TRBJ2-1|TRBV10-1|.
CASSEGDRNEQFF
>TRBJ2-1|TRBV5-1|medium-sized
CASSLSLGLGANNEQFF
>TRBJ2-4|TRBV6-1|medium-sized
CASSGFAPGKNIQYF
>TRBJ2-7|TRBV20-1|.
CSAGGTLGTYEQYF
>TRBJ2-1|TRBV20-1|medium-sized
CSAKGQGARGEQFF
>TRBJ2-1|TRBV7-9|.
CASSLFDYEQFF
>TRBJ1-5|TRBV5-4|medium-sized
CASRKELDQPQHF
>TRBJ1-6|TRBV20-1|.
CSARFGGFNSPLHF
>TRBJ2-5|TRBV7-2|.
CASSFQRGGRETQYF
>TRBJ2-3|TRBV28|medium-sized
CASTLGQVTDTQYF
>TRBJ2-1|TRBV20-1|.
CSAPAPRLVVNEQFF
>TRBJ1-6|TRBV6-1|medium-sized
CASSGGRHDSPLHF
>TRBJ1-1|TRBV5-4|.
CASSLTGPLDTEAFF
>TRBJ1-1|TRBV6-5|medium-sized
CASSTARGMNTEAFF
>TRBJ2-3|TRBV6-4|.
CASRPLAGGTDTQYF
>TRBJ1-2|TRBV5-6|medium-sized
CASSVMTGYFDYGYTF
>TRBJ2-6|TRBV12-3/TRBV12-4|medium-sized
CASSGPSSGANVLTF
>TRBJ2-5|TRBV13|.
CASSARLAAEETQYF
>TRBJ1-6|TRBV19|medium-sized
CASSRTEVNSPLHF
>TRBJ2-7|TRBV19|medium-sized
CASSLQGVSTYEQYF
>TRBJ2-7|TRBV6-5|.
CASSSYSGTSGLQYF
>TRBJ2-1|TRBV18|.
CASSPPGGGAVHEQFF
>TRBJ2-2|TRBV14|medium-sized
CASSLLRPQLNTGELFF
>TRBJ1-2|TRBV27|medium-sized
CASSLGGAGYGYTF
>TRBJ2-2|TRBV28|.
CASRPGQNTGELFF
>TRBJ2-7|TRBV12-3/TRBV12-4|medium-sized
CASSLGQGGFDEQYF